The present T cell receptor (beta chain) was sequenced within a study of healthy donors' naive CD4 and CD8 T cells. Trimming took 2 bases from V and 6 from J, leaving 12 bases between them. Germline V gives CDR1 SGHDT, CDR2 YYEEEE. This CDR3 contains 15 residues. This clonotype was seen only once. A linear amplification protocol produced the TCR libraries from around 510 ng of total RNA. One entry per CDR3 protein results from TCRdb running MiXCR on the reads. The sample has roughly 200,000 distinct CDR3 sequences; under 85% are singletons. The chain is built from TRBV5-6 and TRBJ1-6, with D tentatively TRBD1 (5 bases). This receptor was taken from a pool of human donors in good health; the sample pools cells from several healthy donors. Sequences were obtained from naive CD4+ and CD8+ T cells sorted from blood, pooled from several donors. CDR3 sequence (DNA): TGTGCCAGCAGCTTTGTTGGGGCCGGTAATTCACCCCTCCACTTT. This encodes CASSFVGAGNSPLHF.